Reported below is one T cell receptor beta chain. This specimen belongs to a study of T cell changes during pregnancy in multiple sclerosis. The assay was immunoSEQ multiplex PCR, and TCRdb's table has in-frame clones only and misses some. The sample has 30,000 or so clones, approximately 92% seen once; the top ten hold about 10%. This TCR derives from a female donor with multiple sclerosis, enrolled in a pregnancy study. The material was CD8+ T cells from peripheral blood mononuclear cells, obtained in the second trimester of pregnancy.

CDR3 nucleotides: TGTGCCAGCAGCTTAAGCCAGGACAATGAGCAGTTCTTC. Translation gives CASSLSQDNEQFF. The gene calls are TRBV7-9 and TRBJ2-1; D gene ambiguous. The CDR3 is 13 amino acids. Germline loops: CDR1 SEHNR, CDR2 FQNEAQ (reference sequence). The V gene lost 2 bases and the J gene lost 5 bases, with 7 bases spanning the gap.